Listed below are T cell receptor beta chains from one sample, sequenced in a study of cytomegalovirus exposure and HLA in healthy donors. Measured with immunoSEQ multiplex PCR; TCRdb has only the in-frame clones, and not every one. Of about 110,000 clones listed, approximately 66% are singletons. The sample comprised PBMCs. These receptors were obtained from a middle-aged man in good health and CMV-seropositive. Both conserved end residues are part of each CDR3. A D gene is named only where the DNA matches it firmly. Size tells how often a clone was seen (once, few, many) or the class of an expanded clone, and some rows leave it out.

cdr3_nt: TGTGCCAGCAGCAAGCTCCTGAACACTGAAGCTTTCTTT
cdr3_aa: CASSKLLNTEAFF
clone_size: -
v_call: TRBV6-4
j_call: TRBJ1-1
d_call: -

cdr3_nt: TGTGCCAGCAGGGCATCTGTAGTAGCGGGAGATGGAGAGACCCAGTACTTC
cdr3_aa: CASRASVVAGDGETQYF
clone_size: -
v_call: TRBV7-2
j_call: TRBJ2-5
d_call: TRBD2

cdr3_nt: TGCAGCGTTGATGATTCCGGAACTAATGAAAAACTGTTTTTT
cdr3_aa: CSVDDSGTNEKLFF
clone_size: -
v_call: TRBV29-1
j_call: TRBJ1-4
d_call: -

cdr3_nt: TGCAGCGTTGACTTAGAGCTAAATCCTAAAAACATTCAGTACTTC
cdr3_aa: CSVDLELNPKNIQYF
clone_size: -
v_call: TRBV29-1
j_call: TRBJ2-4
d_call: -

cdr3_nt: TGTGCCAGTATGGGTAGCGGGACGTCCTTTCTATCCTACAATGAGCAGTTCTTC
cdr3_aa: CASMGSGTSFLSYNEQFF
clone_size: few
v_call: TRBV19
j_call: TRBJ2-1
d_call: TRBD2

cdr3_nt: TGTGCCAGCAACGGACTAGTCGAGTACAATGAGCAGTTCTTC
cdr3_aa: CASNGLVEYNEQFF
clone_size: few
v_call: TRBV2
j_call: TRBJ2-1
d_call: TRBD2

cdr3_nt: TGCGCCAGCAGCGATACAGGCGCTGGGGCCAACGTCCTGACTTTC
cdr3_aa: CASSDTGAGANVLTF
clone_size: -
v_call: TRBV5-1
j_call: TRBJ2-6
d_call: -

cdr3_nt: TGTGCCAGCAGCTCTATGACAGGGCTCTATGGCTACACCTTC
cdr3_aa: CASSSMTGLYGYTF
clone_size: -
v_call: TRBV11-1
j_call: TRBJ1-2
d_call: TRBD1

cdr3_nt: TGTGCCTGGAGTACGTCGACAGATCAGCCCCAGCATTTT
cdr3_aa: CAWSTSTDQPQHF
clone_size: -
v_call: TRBV30
j_call: TRBJ1-5
d_call: -

cdr3_nt: TGTGCCAGCACTGGACAGGGGGAATCCGGGGAGCTGTTTTTT
cdr3_aa: CASTGQGESGELFF
clone_size: -
v_call: TRBV9
j_call: TRBJ2-2
d_call: TRBD1

cdr3_nt: TGTGCCAGCAGGAGGGAAAGCTCCTACGAGCAGTACTTC
cdr3_aa: CASRRESSYEQYF
clone_size: -
v_call: TRBV28
j_call: TRBJ2-7
d_call: -

cdr3_nt: TGCGCCAGCAGCTTAGGCCAGGGCCCGGATGAGCAGTTCTTC
cdr3_aa: CASSLGQGPDEQFF
clone_size: -
v_call: TRBV5-1
j_call: TRBJ2-1
d_call: -

cdr3_nt: TGTGCCAGCAGCGTAGGGGGCACCATGAACACTGAAGCTTTCTTT
cdr3_aa: CASSVGGTMNTEAFF
clone_size: -
v_call: TRBV9
j_call: TRBJ1-1
d_call: -

cdr3_nt: TGTGCCAGCACTGTAGCGGGAGGCGACACAGATACGCAGTATTTT
cdr3_aa: CASTVAGGDTDTQYF
clone_size: -
v_call: TRBV6-1
j_call: TRBJ2-3
d_call: TRBD2

cdr3_nt: TGTGCCTGGAGTCATGCCGGGGTAAAAGAAAAACTGTTTTTT
cdr3_aa: CAWSHAGVKEKLFF
clone_size: -
v_call: TRBV30
j_call: TRBJ1-4
d_call: -

cdr3_nt: TGTGCCAGCAGTGACCCGACAGGCTGGGAGCAGTACTTC
cdr3_aa: CASSDPTGWEQYF
clone_size: -
v_call: TRBV28
j_call: TRBJ2-7
d_call: -

cdr3_nt: TGTGCCAGCACCTCACCCATGTGGGCTGATGGCTACACCTTC
cdr3_aa: CASTSPMWADGYTF
clone_size: -
v_call: TRBV6-5
j_call: TRBJ1-2
d_call: -

cdr3_nt: TGTGCCAGCAGCCAAGACCTAGCCGAGACCCAGTACTTC
cdr3_aa: CASSQDLAETQYF
clone_size: -
v_call: TRBV14
j_call: TRBJ2-5
d_call: -

cdr3_nt: TGCGCCAGCAGCCCTGGACTAGCGGGAGGATCAGAGACCCAGTACTTC
cdr3_aa: CASSPGLAGGSETQYF
clone_size: few
v_call: TRBV5-1
j_call: TRBJ2-5
d_call: TRBD2

cdr3_nt: TGTGCCAGCAGTTTGGGAGGACTAGCGGGAATGGAGACCCAGTACTTC
cdr3_aa: CASSLGGLAGMETQYF
clone_size: -
v_call: TRBV6-5
j_call: TRBJ2-5
d_call: TRBD2

cdr3_nt: TGTGCCAGCAGCTTACAACGAGAAGATACGCAGTATTTT
cdr3_aa: CASSLQREDTQYF
clone_size: -
v_call: TRBV7-3
j_call: TRBJ2-3
d_call: -

cdr3_nt: TGTGCCGCCTCAGCTGCAGGGTCCTATGGCTACACCTTC
cdr3_aa: CAASAAGSYGYTF
clone_size: -
v_call: TRBV19
j_call: TRBJ1-2
d_call: -

cdr3_nt: TGCGCCAGCAGCCAAGATCTGGCGGTCTACGAGCAGTACTTC
cdr3_aa: CASSQDLAVYEQYF
clone_size: -
v_call: TRBV4-3
j_call: TRBJ2-7
d_call: -

cdr3_nt: TGTGCCTGGAGCGGCGGCTCTGGAAACACCATATATTTT
cdr3_aa: CAWSGGSGNTIYF
clone_size: -
v_call: TRBV30
j_call: TRBJ1-3
d_call: -

cdr3_nt: TGTGCCAGCAGTTACGTCGGGACAGCACTGAATTCACCCCTCCACTTT
cdr3_aa: CASSYVGTALNSPLHF
clone_size: -
v_call: TRBV6-5
j_call: TRBJ1-6
d_call: TRBD1

cdr3_nt: TGTGCCAGCAGTCCCTCCGGACAGCGCAATCAGCCCCAGCATTTT
cdr3_aa: CASSPSGQRNQPQHF
clone_size: -
v_call: TRBV6-5
j_call: TRBJ1-5
d_call: -

cdr3_nt: TGTGCCAGCAGCGCGGGTCCAAATAATGAAAAACTGTTTTTT
cdr3_aa: CASSAGPNNEKLFF
clone_size: -
v_call: TRBV7-2
j_call: TRBJ1-4
d_call: -

cdr3_nt: TGTGCCTGGAGTCGCCAGGGAGGGAATGAGCAGTTCTTC
cdr3_aa: CAWSRQGGNEQFF
clone_size: -
v_call: TRBV30
j_call: TRBJ2-1
d_call: TRBD2

cdr3_nt: TGCGCCAGCAGCCAAGTTTTAGGGACTTCGAACACCGGGGAGCTGTTTTTT
cdr3_aa: CASSQVLGTSNTGELFF
clone_size: -
v_call: TRBV4-1
j_call: TRBJ2-2
d_call: -

cdr3_nt: TGTGCCAGCAGCTTAATGAGCCATTCACCCCTCCACTTT
cdr3_aa: CASSLMSHSPLHF
clone_size: once
v_call: TRBV7-2
j_call: TRBJ1-6
d_call: -

cdr3_nt: TGTGCCAGCAGCTTCCGAGCGGGAGCTATGCGGGCGTTCTTC
cdr3_aa: CASSFRAGAMRAFF
clone_size: -
v_call: TRBV5-6
j_call: TRBJ2-1
d_call: TRBD2

cdr3_nt: TGTGCCAGTAGTATAGATTGGACTAGCGGGCCGGCGCAGTACTTC
cdr3_aa: CASSIDWTSGPAQYF
clone_size: -
v_call: TRBV19
j_call: TRBJ2-7
d_call: TRBD2

cdr3_nt: TGTGCCAGCAGTTTATCAGGAGGCATGAACACTGAAGCTTTCTTT
cdr3_aa: CASSLSGGMNTEAFF
clone_size: -
v_call: TRBV27
j_call: TRBJ1-1
d_call: -

cdr3_nt: TGTGCCAGTACCTCACTGGGTCGGGGGAGCAATGAGCAGTTCTTC
cdr3_aa: CASTSLGRGSNEQFF
clone_size: -
v_call: TRBV19
j_call: TRBJ2-1
d_call: -

cdr3_nt: TGCAGCGCAAGCGGGACTAGCACCTACGAGCAGTACTTC
cdr3_aa: CSASGTSTYEQYF
clone_size: -
v_call: TRBV29-1
j_call: TRBJ2-7
d_call: TRBD2

cdr3_nt: TGTGCCAGCAGTCCACCGGGAGGCCGGGATACGCAGTATTTT
cdr3_aa: CASSPPGGRDTQYF
clone_size: few
v_call: TRBV6-1
j_call: TRBJ2-3
d_call: TRBD2

cdr3_nt: TGTGCCAGCAGCCGTGGACAGTCCAATCAGCCCCAGCATTTT
cdr3_aa: CASSRGQSNQPQHF
clone_size: once
v_call: TRBV6-5
j_call: TRBJ1-5
d_call: -

cdr3_nt: TGTGCCAGCAGCTCCGGCGGCTGGGAGACCCAGTACTTC
cdr3_aa: CASSSGGWETQYF
clone_size: once
v_call: TRBV6-5
j_call: TRBJ2-5
d_call: -

cdr3_nt: TGTGCCAGCAGTAAGCAGGGGACTGGGGCCAACGTCCTGACTTTC
cdr3_aa: CASSKQGTGANVLTF
clone_size: -
v_call: TRBV6-1
j_call: TRBJ2-6
d_call: -

cdr3_nt: TGTGCCAGCAGCTTAGAGGGACAGGGACAAGCTTTCTTT
cdr3_aa: CASSLEGQGQAFF
clone_size: -
v_call: TRBV7-9
j_call: TRBJ1-1
d_call: TRBD1

cdr3_nt: TGCAGCGTTGAGATTGTAGGGACAGCTTATGGCTACACCTTC
cdr3_aa: CSVEIVGTAYGYTF
clone_size: -
v_call: TRBV29-1
j_call: TRBJ1-2
d_call: TRBD1

cdr3_nt: TGTGCCAGCAGTTTGAGGAGGGAGTCCTACAATGAGCAGTTCTTC
cdr3_aa: CASSLRRESYNEQFF
clone_size: -
v_call: TRBV28
j_call: TRBJ2-1
d_call: -

cdr3_nt: TGCGCCAGCAGTGACACGACAGAGAACACTGAAGCTTTCTTT
cdr3_aa: CASSDTTENTEAFF
clone_size: -
v_call: TRBV10-1
j_call: TRBJ1-1
d_call: -

cdr3_nt: TGTGCCAGCAGCACTTCAACAGGGGGCACCTACGAGCAGTACTTC
cdr3_aa: CASSTSTGGTYEQYF
clone_size: -
v_call: TRBV7-2
j_call: TRBJ2-7
d_call: TRBD1

cdr3_nt: TGTGCCAGCAGCTACACTAGCGACGAGCAGTACTTC
cdr3_aa: CASSYTSDEQYF
clone_size: few
v_call: TRBV7-9
j_call: TRBJ2-7
d_call: TRBD2

cdr3_nt: TGTGCCAGCAGCCGCAGCGGGAGTGAGCAGTTCTTC
cdr3_aa: CASSRSGSEQFF
clone_size: -
v_call: TRBV7-9
j_call: TRBJ2-1
d_call: TRBD2

cdr3_nt: TGTGCCAGCAGCGAACGAGCGGGAGAGGGGGGCGCCGGGGAGCTGTTTTTT
cdr3_aa: CASSERAGEGGAGELFF
clone_size: few
v_call: TRBV6-4
j_call: TRBJ2-2
d_call: TRBD2

cdr3_nt: TGCGCCAGCAGCTCCAACAGGGTTATGAACACTGAAGCTTTCTTT
cdr3_aa: CASSSNRVMNTEAFF
clone_size: -
v_call: TRBV5-1
j_call: TRBJ1-1
d_call: -

cdr3_nt: TGTGCCAGCAGTCCCACAGGGGGGAAAAACGAGCAGTACTTC
cdr3_aa: CASSPTGGKNEQYF
clone_size: -
v_call: TRBV28
j_call: TRBJ2-7
d_call: TRBD1

cdr3_nt: TGTGCCAGCAGCGTAGGGGGGGGTTCGGAGACCCAGTACTTC
cdr3_aa: CASSVGGGSETQYF
clone_size: -
v_call: TRBV9
j_call: TRBJ2-5
d_call: TRBD2

cdr3_nt: TGTGCCAGCAGCTTTGGACTAGCGGGAGTCCTTGGGCGCAATGAGCAGTTCTTC
cdr3_aa: CASSFGLAGVLGRNEQFF
clone_size: -
v_call: TRBV11-2
j_call: TRBJ2-1
d_call: TRBD2

cdr3_nt: TGTGCCAGCAGCCTCCGGAGCGGGAGGGAACAAGAGACCCAGTACTTC
cdr3_aa: CASSLRSGREQETQYF
clone_size: -
v_call: TRBV11-3
j_call: TRBJ2-5
d_call: TRBD2

cdr3_nt: TGTGCCACCAGCAGAGATCAGGACAGGGTCACTGAAGCTTTCTTT
cdr3_aa: CATSRDQDRVTEAFF
clone_size: -
v_call: TRBV15
j_call: TRBJ1-1
d_call: TRBD1

cdr3_nt: TGTGCCAGCAGCCCCGAGGACAGCTACACCGGGGAGCTGTTTTTT
cdr3_aa: CASSPEDSYTGELFF
clone_size: -
v_call: TRBV5-5
j_call: TRBJ2-2
d_call: -